The clone carrying this T cell receptor (beta chain) was recorded many times. The source of the sample is a study of neurological immune-mediated disorders. Synthesis of cDNA was performed by 5'RACE using 10-nucleotide random UMIs. TCRdb re-called the 5' RACE reads through MiXCR, storing one row per CDR3 protein. Found here are about 120,000 distinct CDR3 sequences, approximately 3.2% of them singletons; the top ten hold around 1.2%. The V gene end was trimmed by 5 bases and the J gene end by 4 bases; junction bases not matched to a gene: 12. The CDR3 loop spans 15 amino acids. Germline V gives CDR1 DFQATT, CDR2 SNEGSKA (reference sequence).

This clonotype was obtained from a woman aged 30 to 39 with multiple sclerosis. The sample comprised PBMCs. V and J are TRBV20-1 and TRBJ1-2; 8 nucleotides align to TRBD1. CDR3 nucleotide sequence: TGCAGTGCTGACAACCTAAACAGGGGGGTCTATGGCTACACCTTC. Its protein is CSADNLNRGVYGYTF.